The next 13 T cell receptor beta chains were all read from a single sample in a study of T-cell memory formation after mild COVID-19. TCRdb recomputed calls from the 5' RACE reads with MiXCR, one row per CDR3 protein. The sample carries a few hundred thousand distinct CDR3 sequences, over 25% recorded once. Sequencing input: PBMCs or a T cell subset sorted from them (not recorded which). These receptor sequences come from an adult woman who had mild COVID-19 (a few samples of this study predate the infection). Cell type and time point are not known.

The rearrangement links TRBV6-5 to TRBJ1-4, with 11 bases that match TRBD1. CDR3 size: 15 residues. Germline V gives CDR1 MNHEY, CDR2 SVGAGI. The ends lost 2 bases at V and 7 bases at J; junction bases unmatched: 3. As DNA, the CDR3 is TGTGCCAGCAGTTACGGACAGGGGGCTGGTGAAAAACTGTTTTTT. Its protein product is CASSYGQGAGEKLFF.

The chain uses TRBV7-9 and TRBJ2-5, with D possibly being TRBD1 or TRBD2 (5 bases each). Germline V CDR1 and CDR2: SEHNR, FQNEAQ (reference sequence). This CDR3 is 15 amino acids long. V shed 2 bases and J shed 5 bases, with 15 bases lying between them. The DNA of the CDR3 is TGTGCCAGCAGCTTACGAGTAGGGACGGAGGAGACCCAGTACTTC. Residues: CASSLRVGTEETQYF.

The chain employs TRBV5-1 and TRBJ1-6; 8 bases align to TRBD1. This CDR3 is 16 amino acids long. V lost 3 bases, J lost 0 bases, and 2 bases stayed unmatched. CDR1 is SGHRS and CDR2 is YFSETQ in the germline V gene. In DNA form, the CDR3 reads TGCGCCAGCAGCTACGACAGGGGCTCCTATAATTCACCCCTCCACTTT. Residues: CASSYDRGSYNSPLHF.

This clonotype has only a few counts. CDR3 residues: CASSQDHRLAGAQETQYF. The CDR3 nucleotides are TGCGCCAGCAGCCAAGATCATAGGCTAGCGGGGGCTCAAGAGACCCAGTACTTC. J is TRBJ2-5 and V is TRBV4-3; 10 bases fit TRBD2. The CDR3 covers 18 residues. Germline V gives CDR1 LGHNA, CDR2 YSLEER. Trimming cost V 0 bases and J 2 bases; bases outside gene matches: 9.

There are a few counts of this clonotype. The rearrangement joins TRBV5-1 to TRBJ2-7; D not certain. Trimming cost V 1 base and J 5 bases, with 4 bases left between them. CDR3 length: 11 residues. Germline loops: CDR1 SGHRS, CDR2 YFSETQ. The CDR3 coding sequence is TGCGCCAGCAGCTTGAGTCACGAGCAGTACTTC. It is translated as CASSLSHEQYF.

V and J are TRBV9 and TRBJ2-5; 10 bases map to TRBD1. Germline CDR1 and CDR2: SGDLS and YYNGEE. J was trimmed by 0 bases and V by 4 bases; bases with no gene match: 3. The CDR3 covers 15 residues. This chain's CDR3 is CASSRDRGNQETQYF. As DNA, the CDR3 is TGTGCCAGCAGCCGGGACAGGGGAAACCAAGAGACCCAGTACTTC.

CDR3 residues: CASSLTEEGRTYEQYF. The CDR3 nucleotides read TGTGCCAGCAGCCTCACAGAGGAGGGACGAACCTACGAGCAGTACTTC. The chain couples TRBV7-2 to TRBJ2-7, with D possibly matching TRBD2 (6 bases). The CDR3 has 16 amino acids. The germline V and J ends were trimmed by 5 bases and 2 bases, with 19 bases remaining between them. CDR1 and CDR2 from the germline V gene are SGHTA and FQGNSA.

This clonotype was detected a few times. V usage is TRBV15 and J usage is TRBJ2-1, with 8 bases matching TRBD1. V lost 9 bases, J lost 4 bases, and 5 bases stayed unmatched. From germline, CDR1 is LNHNV and CDR2 YYDKDF (reference sequence). The CDR3 is made up of 13 amino acids. This CDR3 is CATTGQGYNEQFF. CDR3 coding DNA: TGTGCCACTACAGGACAGGGTTACAATGAGCAGTTCTTC.

The count of this clonotype is one. The chain is built from TRBV11-2 and TRBJ2-2, with 7 bases matching TRBD1. This CDR3 comprises 15 residues. The trim removed 3 bases at V and 1 base at J, leaving 2 bases unmatched. Germline assignment: CDR1 SGHAT and CDR2 FQNNGV. The DNA of the CDR3 is TGTGCCAGCAGCTTTTGGACAGGGAACACCGGGGAGCTGTTTTTT. It encodes CASSFWTGNTGELFF.

The chain couples TRBV6-5 to TRBJ1-1; 11 positions agree with TRBD1. Germline loops: CDR1 MNHEY, CDR2 SVGAGI. J lost 3 bases, V lost 8 bases, and 5 bases had no gene match. The CDR3 has 14 amino acids. For the CDR3, the DNA is TGTGCCAGCTGGACAGGGGGCTCTCACACTGAAGCTTTCTTT. Translating it yields CASWTGGSHTEAFF.

The V call is TRBV11-2, the J call TRBJ1-1; D is ambiguous. Germline V CDR1 and CDR2: SGHAT, FQNNGV. V dropped 2 bases and J dropped 0 bases, with 7 bases sitting between them. The CDR3 spans 14 residues. The CDR3 region is CASSLKGMNTEAFF. The DNA of the CDR3 is TGTGCCAGCAGCTTAAAGGGAATGAACACTGAAGCTTTCTTT.

This chain joins TRBV9 and TRBJ2-1; TRBD2 matches 8 bases. The CDR3 covers 14 residues. CDR1 is SGDLS and CDR2 is YYNGEE in the germline V gene. V shed 4 bases and J 9 bases; nucleotides not matched to a gene: 9. CDR3 in amino acids: CASSPGGEAGEQFF. The CDR3 DNA is TGTGCCAGCAGCCCGGGGGGGGAGGCGGGTGAGCAGTTCTTC.

The chain recombines TRBV3-1 with TRBJ2-7; 8 nucleotides line up with TRBD1. In germline, CDR1 is LGHDT, CDR2 YNNKEL (reference sequence). This CDR3 has 15 residues. J was trimmed by 4 bases and V by 0 bases; bases with no gene match: 5. In nucleotides, the CDR3 is TGTGCCAGCAGCCAAGATTTGGGACAGGCATACGAGCAGTACTTC. Translation: CASSQDLGQAYEQYF.